This TCR beta chain originates from a study of T cell repertoires in cytomegalovirus infection. Study as a whole: Matching HLA type and CMV infection were both indicated by public TCR beta signatures. Findings and caveats of the study: Of the TCR beta families, the public ones yielded a cumulative frequency that identified carriers of CMV plus the relevant HLA.

One entry per CDR3 protein, called by TCRdb with MiXCR from the reads. This sample has roughly 990,000 distinct CDR3 sequences; roughly a third occur once, and the top ten carry around 15%. The CDR3 has 16 amino acids. Trimming removed 2 bases from V and 4 bases from J, with 15 bases in between. From germline, CDR1 is MGHRA and CDR2 YSYEKL. Of note for this clonotype: Antigen specificity is unknown.

The source is a human donor in good health (CMV status not recorded). Some clones in this sample may be carry-over from other donors' samples. The chain couples TRBV4-1 to TRBJ1-3; D possibly corresponds to TRBD1 (6 bases). This specimen was cultured CD8+ T cells from PBMCs, taken from culture after CMV antigen stimulation. As DNA, the CDR3 is TGCGCCAGCAGCCAACCACTCCCGGGGGCGGGAAACACCATATATTTT. Protein sequence: CASSQPLPGAGNTIYF.